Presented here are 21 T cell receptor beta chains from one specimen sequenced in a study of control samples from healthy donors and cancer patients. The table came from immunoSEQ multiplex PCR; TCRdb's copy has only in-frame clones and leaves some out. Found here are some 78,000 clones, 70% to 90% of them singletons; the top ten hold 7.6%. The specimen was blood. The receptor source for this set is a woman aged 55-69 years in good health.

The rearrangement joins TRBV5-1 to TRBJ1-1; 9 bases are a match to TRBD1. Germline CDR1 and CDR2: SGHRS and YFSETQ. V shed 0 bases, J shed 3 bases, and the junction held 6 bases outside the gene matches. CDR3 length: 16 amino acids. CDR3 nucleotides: TGCGCCAGCAGCTTGGCCGGTAGACAGGGGGACACTGAAGCTTTCTTT. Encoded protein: CASSLAGRQGDTEAFF.

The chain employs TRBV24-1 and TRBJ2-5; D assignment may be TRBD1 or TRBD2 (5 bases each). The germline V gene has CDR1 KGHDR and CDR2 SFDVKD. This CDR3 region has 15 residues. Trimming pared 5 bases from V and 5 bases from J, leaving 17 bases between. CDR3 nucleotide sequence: TGTGCCACCAGTGCGGGACCGATAGAGGGGGAGACCCAGTACTTC. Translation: CATSAGPIEGETQYF.

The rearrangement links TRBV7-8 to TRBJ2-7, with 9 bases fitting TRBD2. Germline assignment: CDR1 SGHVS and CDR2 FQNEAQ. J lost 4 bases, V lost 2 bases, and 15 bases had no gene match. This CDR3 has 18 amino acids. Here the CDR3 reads CASSLRSPSLAGRYEQYF. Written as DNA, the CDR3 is TGTGCCAGCAGCTTACGCAGTCCCTCCCTAGCGGGGCGATACGAGCAGTACTTC.

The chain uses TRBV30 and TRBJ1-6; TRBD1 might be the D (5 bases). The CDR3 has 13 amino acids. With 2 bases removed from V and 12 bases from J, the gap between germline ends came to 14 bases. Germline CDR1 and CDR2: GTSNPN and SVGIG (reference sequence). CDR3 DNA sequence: TGTGCCTGGAGTAATCAGGGAGCGAAACCCCTCCACTTT. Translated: CAWSNQGAKPLHF. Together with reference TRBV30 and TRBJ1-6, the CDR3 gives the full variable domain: SQTIHQWPATLVQPVGSPLSLECTVEGTSNPNLYWYRQAAGRGLQLLFYSVGIGQISSEVPQNLSASRPQDRQFILSSKKLLLSDSGFYLCAWSNQGAKPLHFGNGTRLTVT.

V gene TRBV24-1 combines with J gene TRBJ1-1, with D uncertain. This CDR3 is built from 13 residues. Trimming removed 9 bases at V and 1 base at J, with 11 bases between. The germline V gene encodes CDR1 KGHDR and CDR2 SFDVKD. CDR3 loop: CATLETRNTEAFF. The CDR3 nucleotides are TGTGCCACCTTAGAGACACGGAACACTGAAGCTTTCTTT.

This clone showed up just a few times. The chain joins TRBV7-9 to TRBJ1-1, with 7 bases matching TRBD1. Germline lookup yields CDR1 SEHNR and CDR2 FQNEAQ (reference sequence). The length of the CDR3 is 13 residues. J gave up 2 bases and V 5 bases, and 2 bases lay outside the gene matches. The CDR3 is CASSQGGNTEAFF. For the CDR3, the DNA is TGTGCCAGCAGCCAGGGGGGAAACACTGAAGCTTTCTTT.

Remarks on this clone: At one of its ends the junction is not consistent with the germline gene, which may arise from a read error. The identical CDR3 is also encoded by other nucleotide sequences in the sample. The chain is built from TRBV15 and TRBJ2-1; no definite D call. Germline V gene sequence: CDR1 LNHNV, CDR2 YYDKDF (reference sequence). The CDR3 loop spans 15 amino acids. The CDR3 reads CATTSVGGSYNEQFF. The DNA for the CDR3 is TGTGCCACCACCTCCGTAGGTGGTTCCTACAACGAGCAGTTCTTC.

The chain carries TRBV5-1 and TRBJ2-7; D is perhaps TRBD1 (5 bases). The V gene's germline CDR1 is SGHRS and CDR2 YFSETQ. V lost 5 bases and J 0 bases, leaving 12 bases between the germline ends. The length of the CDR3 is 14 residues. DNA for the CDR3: TGCGCCAGCAGGTCCACAGGCAACTCCTACGAGCAGTACTTC. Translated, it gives CASRSTGNSYEQYF.

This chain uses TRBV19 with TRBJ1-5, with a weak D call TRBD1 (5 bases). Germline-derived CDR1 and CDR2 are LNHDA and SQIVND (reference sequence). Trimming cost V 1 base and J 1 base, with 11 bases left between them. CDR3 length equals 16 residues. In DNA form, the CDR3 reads TGTGCCAGTAGTATAGTCCCAGGGTGGAGCAATCAGCCCCAGCATTTT. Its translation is CASSIVPGWSNQPQHF. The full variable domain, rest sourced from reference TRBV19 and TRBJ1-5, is DGGITQSPKYLFRKEGQNVTLSCEQNLNHDAMYWYRQDPGQGLRLIYYSQIVNDFQKGDIAEGYSVSREKKESFPLTVTSAQKNPTAFYLCASSIVPGWSNQPQHFGDGTRLSIL.

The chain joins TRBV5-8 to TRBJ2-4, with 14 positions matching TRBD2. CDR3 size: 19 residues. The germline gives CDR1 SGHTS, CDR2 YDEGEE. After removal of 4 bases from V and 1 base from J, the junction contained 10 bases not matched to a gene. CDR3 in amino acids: CASSAWGLAGEGAKNIQYF. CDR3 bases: TGTGCCAGCAGCGCCTGGGGACTAGCGGGAGAGGGGGCCAAAAACATTCAGTACTTC.

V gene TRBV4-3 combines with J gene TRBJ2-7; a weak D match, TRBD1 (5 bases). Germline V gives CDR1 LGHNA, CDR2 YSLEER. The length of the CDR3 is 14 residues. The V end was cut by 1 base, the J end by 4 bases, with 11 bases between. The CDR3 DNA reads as TGCGCCAGCAGCCAAGTTCAGGGTGGGTACGAGCAGTACTTC. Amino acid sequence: CASSQVQGGYEQYF.

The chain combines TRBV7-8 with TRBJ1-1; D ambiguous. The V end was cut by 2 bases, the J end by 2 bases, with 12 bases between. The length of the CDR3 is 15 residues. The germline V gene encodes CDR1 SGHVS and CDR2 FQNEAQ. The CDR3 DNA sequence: TGTGCCAGCAGCTTAATTTCGCATTCAAACACTGAAGCTTTCTTT. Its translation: CASSLISHSNTEAFF.

The CDR3 is CASSRTESNSPLHF. The CDR3 DNA reads TGTGCCAGCAGTAGGACAGAGTCTAATTCACCCCTCCACTTT. This chain links TRBV2 with TRBJ1-6; weak D call: TRBD1 (6 bases). Deletions cut 5 bases from V and 6 bases from J, with 11 bases between. The CDR3 has 14 amino acids. Germline assignment: CDR1 SNHLY and CDR2 FYNNEI.

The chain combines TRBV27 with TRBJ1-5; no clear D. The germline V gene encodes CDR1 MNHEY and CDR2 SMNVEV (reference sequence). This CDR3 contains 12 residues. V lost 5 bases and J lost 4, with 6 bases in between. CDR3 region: CASSTTNQPQHF. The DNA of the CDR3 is TGTGCCAGCAGTACCACGAATCAGCCCCAGCATTTT.

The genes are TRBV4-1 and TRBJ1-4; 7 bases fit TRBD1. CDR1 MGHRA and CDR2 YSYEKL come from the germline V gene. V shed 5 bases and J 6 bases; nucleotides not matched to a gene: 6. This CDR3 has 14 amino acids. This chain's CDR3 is CASSMTGTDEKLFF. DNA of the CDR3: TGCGCCAGCAGCATGACAGGGACAGATGAAAAACTGTTTTTT.

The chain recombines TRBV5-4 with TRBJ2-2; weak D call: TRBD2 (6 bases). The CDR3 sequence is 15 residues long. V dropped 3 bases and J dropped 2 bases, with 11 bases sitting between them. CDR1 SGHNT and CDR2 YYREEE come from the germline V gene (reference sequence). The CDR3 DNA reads TGTGCCAGCAGCTCCGACGGGGGTAACACCGGGGAGCTGTTTTTT. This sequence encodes CASSSDGGNTGELFF.

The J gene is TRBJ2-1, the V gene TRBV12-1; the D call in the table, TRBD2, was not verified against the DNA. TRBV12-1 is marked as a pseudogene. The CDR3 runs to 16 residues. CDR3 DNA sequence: TGTGCCAGCAGCTTTGAAGTACGAACGGGGTCCAATGAGCAGTTCTTC. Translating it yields CASSFEVRTGSNEQFF.

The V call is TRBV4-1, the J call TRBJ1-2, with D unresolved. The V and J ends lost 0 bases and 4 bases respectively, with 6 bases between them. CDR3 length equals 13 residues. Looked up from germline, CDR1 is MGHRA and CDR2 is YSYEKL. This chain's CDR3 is CASSQEGFYGYTF. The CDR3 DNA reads TGCGCCAGCAGCCAAGAGGGGTTCTATGGCTACACCTTC.

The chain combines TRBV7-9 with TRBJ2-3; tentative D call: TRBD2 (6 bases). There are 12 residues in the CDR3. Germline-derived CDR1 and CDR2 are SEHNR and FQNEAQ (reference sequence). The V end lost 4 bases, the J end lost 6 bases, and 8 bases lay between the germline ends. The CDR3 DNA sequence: TGTGCCAGCAGCTATCTAGCGGATACGCAGTATTTT. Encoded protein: CASSYLADTQYF.

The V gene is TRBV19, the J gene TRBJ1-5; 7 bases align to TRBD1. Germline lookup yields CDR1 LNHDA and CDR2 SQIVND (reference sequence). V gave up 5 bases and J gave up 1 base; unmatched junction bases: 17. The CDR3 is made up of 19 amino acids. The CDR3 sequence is CASSRKGGRQGRSNQPQHF. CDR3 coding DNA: TGTGCCAGTAGTCGAAAAGGGGGTCGACAGGGAAGGAGCAATCAGCCCCAGCATTTT.

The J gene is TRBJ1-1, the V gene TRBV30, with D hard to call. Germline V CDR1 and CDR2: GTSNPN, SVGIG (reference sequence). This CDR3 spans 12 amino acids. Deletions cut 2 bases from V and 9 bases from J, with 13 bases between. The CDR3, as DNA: TGTGCCTGGAGTCCACGGGCAGGAAAAGCTTTCTTT. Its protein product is CAWSPRAGKAFF.